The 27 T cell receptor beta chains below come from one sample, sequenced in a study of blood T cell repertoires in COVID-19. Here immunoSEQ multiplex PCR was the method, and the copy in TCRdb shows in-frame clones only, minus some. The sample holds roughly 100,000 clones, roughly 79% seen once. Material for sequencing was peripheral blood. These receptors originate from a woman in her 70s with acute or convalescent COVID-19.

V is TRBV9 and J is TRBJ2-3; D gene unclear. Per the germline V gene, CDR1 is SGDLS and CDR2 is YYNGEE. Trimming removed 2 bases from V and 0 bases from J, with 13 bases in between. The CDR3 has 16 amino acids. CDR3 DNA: TGTGCCAGCAGCGTCCACAGAGACACTAGCACAGATACGCAGTATTTT. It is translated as CASSVHRDTSTDTQYF.

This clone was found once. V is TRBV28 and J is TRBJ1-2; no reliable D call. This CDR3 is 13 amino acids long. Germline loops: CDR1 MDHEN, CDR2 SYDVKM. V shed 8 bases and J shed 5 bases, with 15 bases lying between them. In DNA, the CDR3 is TGTGCCAGCTCCCTCGGGAGCCCTTATGGCTACACCTTC. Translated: CASSLGSPYGYTF.

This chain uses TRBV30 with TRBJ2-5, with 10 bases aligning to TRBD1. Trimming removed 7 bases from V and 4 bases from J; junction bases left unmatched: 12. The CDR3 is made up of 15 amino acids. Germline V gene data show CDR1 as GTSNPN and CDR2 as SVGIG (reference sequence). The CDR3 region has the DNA TGTGCCTCCACTAACCGGGACAGGGGTGGAGAGACCCAGTACTTC. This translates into CASTNRDRGGETQYF.

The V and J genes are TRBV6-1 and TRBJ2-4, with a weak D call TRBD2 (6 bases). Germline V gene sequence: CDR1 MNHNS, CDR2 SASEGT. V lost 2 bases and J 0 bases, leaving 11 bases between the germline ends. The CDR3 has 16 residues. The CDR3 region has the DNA TGTGCCAGCAGTGAATGGGGGGTACTAGCCAAAAACATTCAGTACTTC. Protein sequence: CASSEWGVLAKNIQYF.

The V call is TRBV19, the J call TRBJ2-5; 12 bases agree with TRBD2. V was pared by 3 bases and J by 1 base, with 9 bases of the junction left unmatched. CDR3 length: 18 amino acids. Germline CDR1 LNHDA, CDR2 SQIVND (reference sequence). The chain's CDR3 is CASSMGSRTSGTQETQYF. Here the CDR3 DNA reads TGTGCCAGTAGTATGGGGAGCAGGACTAGCGGGACCCAAGAGACCCAGTACTTC.

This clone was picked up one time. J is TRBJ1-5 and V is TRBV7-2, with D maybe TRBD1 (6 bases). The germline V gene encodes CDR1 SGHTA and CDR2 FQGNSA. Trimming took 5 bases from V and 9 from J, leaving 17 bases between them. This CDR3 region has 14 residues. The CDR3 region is CASSTGLVFRPQHF. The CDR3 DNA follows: TGTGCCAGCAGCACAGGGCTGGTGTTTCGGCCCCAGCATTTT.

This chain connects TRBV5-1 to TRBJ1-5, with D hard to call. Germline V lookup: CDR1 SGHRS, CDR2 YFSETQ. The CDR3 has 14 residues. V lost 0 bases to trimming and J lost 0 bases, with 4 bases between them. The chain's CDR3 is CASSLGSSNQPQHF. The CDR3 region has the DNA TGCGCCAGCAGCTTGGGCAGTAGCAATCAGCCCCAGCATTTT.

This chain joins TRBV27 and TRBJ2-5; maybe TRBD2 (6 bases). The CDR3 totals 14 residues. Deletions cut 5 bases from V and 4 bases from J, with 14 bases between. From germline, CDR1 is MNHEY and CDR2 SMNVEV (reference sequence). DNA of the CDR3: TGTGCCAGCAGTCGCTCGGGAGAAAGAGAGACCCAGTACTTC. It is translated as CASSRSGERETQYF.

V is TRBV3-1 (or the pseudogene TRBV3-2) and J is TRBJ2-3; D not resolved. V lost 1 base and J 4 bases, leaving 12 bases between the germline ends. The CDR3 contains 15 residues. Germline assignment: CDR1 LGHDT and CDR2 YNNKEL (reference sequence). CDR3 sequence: CASSQAPVGADTQYF. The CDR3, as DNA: TGTGCCAGCAGCCAAGCACCGGTTGGTGCAGATACGCAGTATTTT.

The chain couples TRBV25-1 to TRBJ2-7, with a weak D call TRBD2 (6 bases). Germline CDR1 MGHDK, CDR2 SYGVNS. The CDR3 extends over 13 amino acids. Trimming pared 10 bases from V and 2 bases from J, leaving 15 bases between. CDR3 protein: CATGTRLTYEQYF. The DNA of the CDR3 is TGTGCCACCGGGACTCGCCTAACCTACGAGCAGTACTTC.

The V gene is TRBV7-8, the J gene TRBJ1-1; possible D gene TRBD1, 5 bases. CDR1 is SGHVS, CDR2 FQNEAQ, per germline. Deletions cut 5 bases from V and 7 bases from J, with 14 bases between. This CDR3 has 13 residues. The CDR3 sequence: CASSVRVLGEAFF. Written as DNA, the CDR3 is TGTGCCAGCAGCGTCAGGGTCCTGGGTGAAGCTTTCTTT.

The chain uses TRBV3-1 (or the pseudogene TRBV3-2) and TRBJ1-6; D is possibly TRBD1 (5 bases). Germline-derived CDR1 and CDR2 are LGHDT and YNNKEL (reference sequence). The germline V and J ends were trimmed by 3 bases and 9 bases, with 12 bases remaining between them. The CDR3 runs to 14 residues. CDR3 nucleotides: TGTGCCAGCAGCCAGGGGGGTAGGCTTTCACCCCTCCACTTT. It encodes CASSQGGRLSPLHF.

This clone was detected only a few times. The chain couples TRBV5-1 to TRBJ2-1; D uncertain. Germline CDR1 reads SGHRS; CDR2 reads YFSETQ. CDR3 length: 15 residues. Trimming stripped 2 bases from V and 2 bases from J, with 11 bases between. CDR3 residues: CASSLSGPTYNEQFF. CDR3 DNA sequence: TGCGCCAGCAGCTTATCTGGGCCGACCTACAATGAGCAGTTCTTC.

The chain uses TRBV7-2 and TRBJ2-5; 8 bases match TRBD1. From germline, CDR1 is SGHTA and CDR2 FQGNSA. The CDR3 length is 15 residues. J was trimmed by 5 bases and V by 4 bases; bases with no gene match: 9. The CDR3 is CASSSRTGKSETQYF. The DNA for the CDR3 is TGTGCCAGCAGCTCTCGGACAGGGAAGAGTGAGACCCAGTACTTC.

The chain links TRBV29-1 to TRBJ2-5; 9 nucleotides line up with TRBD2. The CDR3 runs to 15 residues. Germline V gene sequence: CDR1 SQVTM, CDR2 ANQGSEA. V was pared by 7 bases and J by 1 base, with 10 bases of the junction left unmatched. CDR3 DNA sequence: TGCAGCGGGGGGGCGCTAGCGGGGCCCCAAGAGACCCAGTACTTC. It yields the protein CSGGALAGPQETQYF.

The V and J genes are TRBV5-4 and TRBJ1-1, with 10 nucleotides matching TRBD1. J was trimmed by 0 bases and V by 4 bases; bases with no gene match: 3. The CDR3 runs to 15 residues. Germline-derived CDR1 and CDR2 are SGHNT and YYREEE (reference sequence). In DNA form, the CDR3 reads TGTGCCAGCAGCCCGGGACAGGGGATGAACACTGAAGCTTTCTTT. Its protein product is CASSPGQGMNTEAFF. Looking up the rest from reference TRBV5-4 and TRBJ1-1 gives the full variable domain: ETGVTQSPTHLIKTRGQQVTLRCSSQSGHNTVSWYQQALGQGPQFIFQYYREEENGRGNFPPRFSGLQFPNYSSELNVNALELDDSALYLCASSPGQGMNTEAFFGQGTRLTVV.

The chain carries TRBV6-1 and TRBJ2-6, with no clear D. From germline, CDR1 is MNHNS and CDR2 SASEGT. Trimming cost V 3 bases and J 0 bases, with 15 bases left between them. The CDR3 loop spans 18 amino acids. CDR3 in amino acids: CASSESWQARSGANVLTF. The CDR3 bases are TGTGCCAGCAGTGAGAGTTGGCAGGCCCGCTCTGGGGCCAACGTCCTGACTTTC.

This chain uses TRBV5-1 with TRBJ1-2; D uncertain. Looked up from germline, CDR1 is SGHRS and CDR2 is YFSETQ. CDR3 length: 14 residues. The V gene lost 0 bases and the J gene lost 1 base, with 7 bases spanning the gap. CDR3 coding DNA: TGCGCCAGCAGCTTGGACAGCCTTAACTATGGCTACACCTTC. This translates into CASSLDSLNYGYTF.

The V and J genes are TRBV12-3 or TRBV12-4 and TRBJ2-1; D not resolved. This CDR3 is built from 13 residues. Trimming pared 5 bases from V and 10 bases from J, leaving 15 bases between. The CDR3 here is CASSPQLVLEQFF. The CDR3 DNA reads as TGTGCCAGCAGTCCGCAACTTGTGCTGGAGCAGTTCTTC.

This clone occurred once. The CDR3 DNA sequence: TGTGCCAGCAGACCCGGACAGGGGCAAGAGACCCAGTACTTC. This codes for CASRPGQGQETQYF. This sequence joins TRBV7-9 and TRBJ2-5; the match to TRBD1 covers 9 bases. V was clipped by 6 bases and J by 2 bases; unmatched bases: 4. The CDR3 length is 14 residues. Germline assignment: CDR1 SEHNR and CDR2 FQNEAQ (reference sequence).

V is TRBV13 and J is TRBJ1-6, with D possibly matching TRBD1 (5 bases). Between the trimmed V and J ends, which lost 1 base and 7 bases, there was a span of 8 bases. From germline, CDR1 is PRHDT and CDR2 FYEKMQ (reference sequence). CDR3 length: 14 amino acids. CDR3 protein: CASSLEGQNSPLHF. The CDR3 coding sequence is TGTGCCAGCAGCTTAGAGGGGCAGAATTCACCCCTCCACTTT.

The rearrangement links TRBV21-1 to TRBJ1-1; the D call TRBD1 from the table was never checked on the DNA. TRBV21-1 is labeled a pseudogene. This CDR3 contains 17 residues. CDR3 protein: CASSKPRLRGMNTEAFF. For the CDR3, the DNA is TGTGCCAGCAGCAAACCACGGCTAAGGGGGATGAACACTGAAGCTTTCTTT.

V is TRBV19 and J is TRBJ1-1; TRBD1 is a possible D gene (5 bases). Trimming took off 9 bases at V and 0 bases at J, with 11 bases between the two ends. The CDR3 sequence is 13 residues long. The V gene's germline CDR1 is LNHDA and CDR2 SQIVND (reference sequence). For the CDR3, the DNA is TGTGCCAGCGGGGGAACGGTGAACACTGAAGCTTTCTTT. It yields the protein CASGGTVNTEAFF.

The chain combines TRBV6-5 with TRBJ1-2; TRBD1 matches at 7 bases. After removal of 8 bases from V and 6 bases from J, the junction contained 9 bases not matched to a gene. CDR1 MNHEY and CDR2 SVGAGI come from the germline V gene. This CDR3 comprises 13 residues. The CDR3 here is CASQPTGADGYTF. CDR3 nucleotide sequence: TGTGCCAGCCAGCCTACAGGGGCGGATGGCTACACCTTC.

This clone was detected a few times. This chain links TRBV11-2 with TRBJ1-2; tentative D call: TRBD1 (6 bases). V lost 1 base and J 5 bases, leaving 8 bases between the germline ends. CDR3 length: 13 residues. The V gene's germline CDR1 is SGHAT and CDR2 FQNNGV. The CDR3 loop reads CASSLGGTYGYTF. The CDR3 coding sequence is TGTGCCAGCAGCTTAGGGGGGACATATGGCTACACCTTC.

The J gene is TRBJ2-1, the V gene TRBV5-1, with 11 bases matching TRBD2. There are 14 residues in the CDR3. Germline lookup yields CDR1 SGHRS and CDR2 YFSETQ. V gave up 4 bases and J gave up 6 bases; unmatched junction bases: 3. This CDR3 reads CASSTSGRINEQFF. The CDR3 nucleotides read TGCGCCAGCAGCACTAGCGGGAGAATCAATGAGCAGTTCTTC.

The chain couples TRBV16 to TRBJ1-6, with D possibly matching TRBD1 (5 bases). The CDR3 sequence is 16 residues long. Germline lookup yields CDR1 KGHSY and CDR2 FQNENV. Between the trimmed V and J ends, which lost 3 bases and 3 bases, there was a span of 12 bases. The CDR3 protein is CASSHSWTIYNSPLHF. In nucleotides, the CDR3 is TGTGCCAGCAGCCACTCCTGGACAATCTATAATTCACCCCTCCACTTT.